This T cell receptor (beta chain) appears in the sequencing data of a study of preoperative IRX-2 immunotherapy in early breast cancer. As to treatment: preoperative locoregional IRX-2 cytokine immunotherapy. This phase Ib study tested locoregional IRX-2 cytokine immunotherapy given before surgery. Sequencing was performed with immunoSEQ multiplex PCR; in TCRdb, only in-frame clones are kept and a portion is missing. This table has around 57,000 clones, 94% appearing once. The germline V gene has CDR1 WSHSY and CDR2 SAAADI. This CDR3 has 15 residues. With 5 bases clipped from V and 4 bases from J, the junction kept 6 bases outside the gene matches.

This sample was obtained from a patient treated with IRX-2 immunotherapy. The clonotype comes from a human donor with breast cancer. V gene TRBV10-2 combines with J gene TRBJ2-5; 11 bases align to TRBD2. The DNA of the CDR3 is TGCGCCAGCAGTCTAGCGCTAGCGGGGGGAGAGACCCAGTACTTC. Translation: CASSLALAGGETQYF.